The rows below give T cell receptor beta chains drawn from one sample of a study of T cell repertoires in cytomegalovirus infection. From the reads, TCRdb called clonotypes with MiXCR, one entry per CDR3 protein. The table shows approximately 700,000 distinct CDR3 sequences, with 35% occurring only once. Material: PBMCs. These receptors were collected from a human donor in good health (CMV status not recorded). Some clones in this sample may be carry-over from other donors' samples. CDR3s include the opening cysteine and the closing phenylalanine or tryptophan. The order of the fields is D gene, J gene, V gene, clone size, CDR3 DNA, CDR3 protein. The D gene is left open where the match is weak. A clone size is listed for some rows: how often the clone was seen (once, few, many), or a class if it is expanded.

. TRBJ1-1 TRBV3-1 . TGTGCCAGCAGCCATACAGGCCCGAACACTGAAGCTTTCTTT CASSHTGPNTEAFF
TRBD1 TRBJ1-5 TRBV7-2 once TGTTCCAGCAGCGTAACAGGGGGTCGCAATCAGCCCCAGCATTTT CSSSVTGGRNQPQHF
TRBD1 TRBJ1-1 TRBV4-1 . TGCGCCAGCAGCCAGAGACAGGGGGCGCGGGACACTGAAGCTTTCTTT CASSQRQGARDTEAFF
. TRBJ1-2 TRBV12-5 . TGTGCTAGTGGTTTGGTACCGGACAGTAAGGGAGGCTACACCTTC CASGLVPDSKGGYTF
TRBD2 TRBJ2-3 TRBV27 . TGTGCCAGCAGTCCCCCACTATTAACTAGCGGGAGGTCAGATACGCAGTATTTT CASSPPLLTSGRSDTQYF
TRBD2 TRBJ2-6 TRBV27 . TGTGCCAGCAGTTTATCGTGGGAGGGTCCCTCTGGGGCCAACGTCCTGACTTTC CASSLSWEGPSGANVLTF
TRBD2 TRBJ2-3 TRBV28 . TGTGCCAGCAGTAAGGGGCTAGCGGGAGGTGGCACAGATACGCAGTATTTT CASSKGLAGGGTDTQYF
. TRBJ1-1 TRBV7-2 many TGTGCCAGCAGCCGCTCAGGAAGGGGGAACACTGAAGCTTTCTTT CASSRSGRGNTEAFF
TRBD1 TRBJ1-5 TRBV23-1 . TGCGCCAGCAGTCAATCCCGGGACAGGGGGCGTCGGAATCAGCCCCAGCATTTT CASSQSRDRGRRNQPQHF
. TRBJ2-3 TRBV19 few TGTGCCAGTCGCCGGGCCTCAGATACGCAGTATTTT CASRRASDTQYF
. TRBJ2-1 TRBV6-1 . TGTGCCAGCAGTACTGAGGACTCCCACAATGAGCAGTTCTTC CASSTEDSHNEQFF
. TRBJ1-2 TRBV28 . TGTGCCAGCAGTTTAATTAATACGGGGGCGTTCGGCTACACCTTC CASSLINTGAFGYTF
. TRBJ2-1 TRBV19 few TGTGCCAGTAGTATTAGTCCAGGGTGGGGCTCCTACAATGAGCAGTTCTTC CASSISPGWGSYNEQFF
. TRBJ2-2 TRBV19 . TGTGCCGGTAGACAGACCAACACCGGGGAGCTGTTTTTT CAGRQTNTGELFF
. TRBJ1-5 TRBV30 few TGTGCCTGGAAAAGGGCGGATAGCAATCAGCCCCAGCATTTT CAWKRADSNQPQHF
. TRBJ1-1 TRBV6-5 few TGTGCCAGCAGTTACCCGACCGGACTAGGGACTGAAGCTTTCTTT CASSYPTGLGTEAFF
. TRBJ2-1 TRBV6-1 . TGTGCCAGCAGTGAGTCTCATAGCTCCTACAATGAGCAGTTCTTC CASSESHSSYNEQFF
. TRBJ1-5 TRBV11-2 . TGTTCCAGCAGCTTAGATACCAGGGAGCCCCAGCATTTT CSSSLDTREPQHF